This entry lists 32 T cell receptor beta chains sequenced from one sample in a study of blood T cells in healthy people across ages. Together with a sample-barcoded 5' primer, a J-beta primer mix was included in a second PCR lasting about 6 to 11 cycles. TCRdb re-analysed the 5' RACE reads in MiXCR, keeping a single row per CDR3 protein. Of about 640,000 distinct CDR3 sequences in the sample, approximately 50% were seen once. The specimen was blood. The receptors come from a man in his fifties or sixties in good health.

The chain uses TRBV29-1 and TRBJ2-5; TRBD2 matches 9 bases. V shed 1 base and J 0 bases; nucleotides not matched to a gene: 3. Germline V gene lookup returns CDR1 SQVTM and CDR2 ANQGSEA. The CDR3 length is 15 residues. In DNA, the CDR3 is TGCAGCGTTGAAGGGCGGGGGGGATACCAAGAGACCCAGTACTTC. This codes for CSVEGRGGYQETQYF.

This clonotype was picked up many times. The chain couples TRBV7-2 to TRBJ2-5, with 7 nucleotides matching TRBD1. Germline V gives CDR1 SGHTA, CDR2 FQGNSA. There are 13 residues in the CDR3. The ends lost 4 bases at V and 2 bases at J; junction bases unmatched: 1. CDR3 in amino acids: CASSWGQQETQYF. CDR3 nucleotides: TGTGCCAGCAGCTGGGGACAGCAAGAGACCCAGTACTTC. The variable domain in full, completed from reference TRBV7-2 and TRBJ2-5, reads GAGVSQSPSNKVTEKGKDVELRCDPISGHTALYWYRQSLGQGLEFLIYFQGNSAPDKSGLPSDRFSAERTGGSVSTLTIQRTQQEDSAVYLCASSWGQQETQYFGPGTRLLVL.

This chain joins TRBV7-9 and TRBJ1-3, with D possibly matching TRBD1 (6 bases). The CDR3 has 13 amino acids. Germline values: CDR1 SEHNR, CDR2 FQNEAQ (reference sequence). Trimming removed 5 bases from V and 4 bases from J, with 9 bases in between. CDR3 in amino acids: CASSGGRGNTIYF. CDR3 nucleotide sequence: TGTGCCAGCAGCGGGGGCAGGGGAAACACCATATATTTT.

The chain combines TRBV2 with TRBJ2-1; D may be TRBD2 (6 bases). The CDR3 has 15 residues. Germline values: CDR1 SNHLY, CDR2 FYNNEI. Between the trimmed V and J ends, which lost 0 bases and 8 bases, there was a span of 14 bases. The CDR3 spells CASSEAPEGADEQFF. CDR3 DNA sequence: TGTGCCAGCAGTGAAGCGCCGGAGGGCGCGGATGAGCAGTTCTTC.

The chain has TRBV5-1 and TRBJ2-3; D uncertain. The V end was cut by 1 base, the J end by 1 base, with 7 bases between. This CDR3 comprises 14 residues. Germline loops: CDR1 SGHRS, CDR2 YFSETQ. CDR3 protein: CASSLFYGTDTQYF. The CDR3 nucleotides read TGCGCCAGCAGCTTGTTCTACGGCACAGATACGCAGTATTTT.

The genes are TRBV10-3 and TRBJ2-7, with TRBD2 matching over 15 bases. The junction had 3 bases not matched to a gene; V was cut back by 0 bases and J by 3 bases. Germline loops: CDR1 ENHRY, CDR2 SYGVKD. The CDR3 totals 17 residues. The chain's CDR3 is CAISESGLAGGLYEQYF. CDR3 coding DNA: TGTGCCATCAGTGAGTCGGGACTAGCGGGAGGCCTCTACGAGCAGTACTTC.

This chain links TRBV6-6 with TRBJ2-1; 14 positions match TRBD2. Germline values: CDR1 MNHNY, CDR2 SVGAGI (reference sequence). J was trimmed by 7 bases and V by 7 bases; bases with no gene match: 6. This CDR3 has 15 amino acids. DNA for the CDR3: TGTGCCAGCACCCCGGGACTAGCGGGGGAAAATGAGCAGTTCTTC. Translated, it gives CASTPGLAGENEQFF.

The rearrangement joins TRBV5-1 to TRBJ2-7; maybe TRBD2 (7 bases). The CDR3 has 13 amino acids. The ends were cut back, 3 bases at V and 7 bases at J, with 14 bases in the middle. CDR1 and CDR2 (germline): SGHRS, YFSETQ. In DNA form, the CDR3 reads TGCGCCAGCAGCTCTGTGGGGGGGCGTGAGCAGTACTTC. Protein sequence: CASSSVGGREQYF.

This sequence joins TRBV28 and TRBJ1-4, with 8 bases lining up with TRBD1. This CDR3 region has 15 residues. From germline, CDR1 is MDHEN and CDR2 SYDVKM. The trim removed 6 bases at V and 6 bases at J, leaving 9 bases unmatched. CDR3: CASSVEDREYEKLFF. CDR3 bases: TGTGCCAGCAGCGTCGAGGACAGGGAATATGAAAAACTGTTTTTT.

The gene calls are TRBV20-1 and TRBJ2-5; possible D gene TRBD2, 5 bases. CDR3 length: 11 amino acids. CDR1 DFQATT and CDR2 SNEGSKA come from the germline V gene (reference sequence). With 4 bases removed from V and 5 bases from J, the gap between germline ends came to 8 bases. CDR3 protein: CSATRRETQYF. The CDR3 DNA follows: TGCAGTGCTACCAGGAGGGAGACCCAGTACTTC.

V is TRBV5-6 and J is TRBJ2-7, with D unclear. CDR1 and CDR2 from the germline V gene are SGHDT and YYEEEE. V was trimmed by 0 bases and J by 10 bases, leaving 8 bases between them. CDR3 size: 11 residues. CDR3 residues: CASSLGQDQYF. The CDR3 nucleotides are TGTGCCAGCAGCTTGGGACAAGACCAGTACTTC.

V usage is TRBV12-3 or TRBV12-4 and J usage is TRBJ2-4; D remains unclear. The CDR3 runs 14 residues. Trimming removed 4 bases at V and 1 base at J, with 8 bases between. The CDR3 DNA is TGTGCCAGCAGTTCCCCTGGGGCCAAAAACATTCAGTACTTC. Its translation: CASSSPGAKNIQYF.

This clonotype was counted between two and nine times. Possible read error: a much larger clone is one base away. This chain links TRBV10-1 with TRBJ2-5, with TRBD2 matching over 10 bases. The junction had 14 bases not matched to a gene; V was cut back by 8 bases and J by 11 bases. Germline CDR1 and CDR2: WNHNN and SYGVQD (reference sequence). CDR3 size: 14 residues. This CDR3 reads CASSSGGEDNEQYF. DNA for the CDR3: TGCGCCAGCTCTAGCGGGGGCGAGGACAATGAGCAGTACTTC.

In its sample, this clonotype was seen many times. V gene TRBV12-3 or TRBV12-4 combines with J gene TRBJ2-5; no clear D. The CDR3 runs to 12 residues. V shed 8 bases and J shed 3 bases, with 10 bases lying between them. The CDR3 protein is CASSGTKETQYF. The DNA for the CDR3 is TGTGCCAGCTCAGGTACTAAAGAGACCCAGTACTTC.

This clonotype was counted a single time. The CDR3 here is CASMFRDSGGPLHF. CDR3 nucleotide sequence: TGTGCCAGCATGTTCCGGGACAGTGGCGGGCCCCTCCACTTT. This chain joins TRBV6-1 and TRBJ1-6; 7 nucleotides match TRBD1. This CDR3 region has 14 residues. After removal of 7 bases from V and 13 bases from J, the junction contained 13 bases not matched to a gene. Germline values: CDR1 MNHNS, CDR2 SASEGT.

V gene TRBV5-1 combines with J gene TRBJ2-5; the match to TRBD2 covers 9 bases. V lost 4 bases, J lost 3 bases, and 7 bases stayed unmatched. The CDR3 is 15 residues long. CDR1 and CDR2 (germline): SGHRS, YFSETQ. The CDR3 here is CASSKSGGGEETQYF. The CDR3 bases are TGCGCCAGCAGCAAGTCCGGCGGGGGGGAAGAGACCCAGTACTTC.

The CDR3 here is CASSHPGTSGGSSYNEQFF. The CDR3 bases are TGTGCCAGCAGCCATCCCGGGACTAGCGGGGGCAGCTCCTACAATGAGCAGTTCTTC. This sequence joins TRBV3-1 and TRBJ2-1; TRBD2 aligns across 14 bases. The germline V gene has CDR1 LGHDT and CDR2 YNNKEL (reference sequence). This CDR3 spans 19 amino acids. The ends lost 3 bases at V and 0 bases at J; junction bases unmatched: 7.

This rearrangement joins TRBV6-1 to TRBJ2-3; 7 bases map to TRBD1. The CDR3 consists of 13 residues. The V segment lost 10 bases and the J segment 1 base; nucleotides outside the gene matches: 5. From germline, CDR1 is MNHNS and CDR2 SASEGT. CDR3 protein: CAIRQGGTDTQYF. Written as DNA, the CDR3 is TGTGCCATAAGACAGGGCGGCACAGATACGCAGTATTTT.

V is TRBV5-1 and J is TRBJ2-4; 8 bases line up with TRBD2. The germline V gene encodes CDR1 SGHRS and CDR2 YFSETQ. V lost 4 bases to trimming and J lost 4 bases; unmatched junction nucleotides: 13. This CDR3 is built from 17 residues. The CDR3 is CASSLFSGTKEKNIQYF. The CDR3 coding sequence is TGCGCCAGCAGCCTGTTTAGCGGGACGAAAGAAAAAAACATTCAGTACTTC.

This clonotype was counted a few times. Just one base apart from a much larger clone, this may be a read error. The chain recombines TRBV20-1 with TRBJ2-1; D possibly corresponds to TRBD2 (7 bases). The CDR3 spans 15 residues. Per the germline V gene, CDR1 is DFQATT and CDR2 is SNEGSKA (reference sequence). Trimming left V 1 base short and J 0 bases short, with 10 bases between. The CDR3 DNA is TGCAGTGCTAGAGCGGGGGGCAGCTCCTACAATGAGCAGTTCTTC. Protein sequence: CSARAGGSSYNEQFF.

The chain is built from TRBV29-1 and TRBJ2-5; TRBD2 is a possible D gene (5 bases). Germline assignment: CDR1 SQVTM and CDR2 ANQGSEA. The ends were cut back, 7 bases at V and 5 bases at J, with 17 bases in the middle. The length of the CDR3 is 13 residues. The CDR3 nucleotides read TGCAGCGGTGGAGGTGATTTAGGGGAGACCCAGTACTTC. Translated: CSGGGDLGETQYF.

This clonotype was observed a handful of times. The rearrangement uses TRBV5-1 and TRBJ2-3; 8 positions match TRBD2. This CDR3 is 16 amino acids long. Trimming cost V 4 bases and J 4 bases; bases outside gene matches: 11. Per the germline V gene, CDR1 is SGHRS and CDR2 is YFSETQ. In DNA, the CDR3 is TGCGCCAGCAGCCCCGCCCGGGGGGGGATCGCAGATACGCAGTATTTT. Protein: CASSPARGGIADTQYF.

V is TRBV6-5 and J is TRBJ1-6, with D perhaps TRBD1 (6 bases). Looked up from germline, CDR1 is MNHEY and CDR2 is SVGAGI. The V gene lost 0 bases and the J gene lost 9 bases, with 21 bases spanning the gap. This CDR3 is built from 18 residues. The CDR3 reads CASSYSAARGSRGSPLHF. Here the CDR3 DNA reads TGTGCCAGCAGTTACTCGGCCGCCAGGGGATCAAGGGGTTCACCCCTCCACTTT.

There are a few counts of this clonotype. V usage is TRBV2 and J usage is TRBJ2-5, with 8 bases that match TRBD1. Germline lookup yields CDR1 SNHLY and CDR2 FYNNEI. V trimming: 7 bases; J trimming: 7 bases; junction bases outside the gene matches: 8. The length of the CDR3 is 13 residues. The CDR3 coding sequence is TGTGCCAGCAAAGAGGACAGGGCGGCGACCCAGTACTTC. Translation: CASKEDRAATQYF.

Regarding this clonotype: A read error may be the cause here, since a much bigger clone is one base away. The chain combines TRBV5-1 with TRBJ2-7, with 8 bases matching TRBD1. Germline V lookup: CDR1 SGHRS, CDR2 YFSETQ. The CDR3 runs to 14 residues. J gave up 0 bases and V 4 bases, and 3 bases lay outside the gene matches. In nucleotides, the CDR3 is TGCGCCAGCAGCATACAGGGGGACTCCTACGAGCAGTACTTC. Protein: CASSIQGDSYEQYF. Supplemented by reference TRBV5-1 and TRBJ2-7, the full variable domain reads KAGVTQTPRYLIKTRGQQVTLSCSPISGHRSVSWYQQTPGQGLQFLFEYFSETQRNKGNFPGRFSGRQFSNSRSEMNVSTLELGDSALYLCASSIQGDSYEQYFGPGTRLTVT.

About this clonotype: One end of the junction does not line up with germline, which may come from a read error. The chain uses TRBV20-1 and TRBJ1-5; TRBD1 agrees at 7 bases. This CDR3 spans 13 amino acids. Germline V CDR1 and CDR2: DFQATT, SNEGSKA (reference sequence). CDR3 region: CSARDSSNQPRHF. As DNA, the CDR3 is TGCAGTGCGCGGGACAGCAGCAATCAGCCCCGGCATTTT.

The CDR3 reads CASSGEGQGTRYGYTF. The DNA of the CDR3 is TGCGCCAGCAGCGGCGAGGGACAGGGGACGCGGTATGGCTACACCTTC. The chain couples TRBV5-1 to TRBJ1-2, with 10 bases lining up with TRBD1. V was clipped by 4 bases and J by 5 bases; unmatched bases: 11. The CDR3 runs to 16 residues. The germline V gene encodes CDR1 SGHRS and CDR2 YFSETQ.

In this sample, this clonotype turned up a few times. The V call is TRBV6-5, the J call TRBJ2-7; maybe TRBD1 (6 bases). The CDR3 is 17 amino acids. In germline, CDR1 is MNHEY, CDR2 SVGAGI. V was cut by 0 bases and J by 2 bases, with 17 bases left in between. CDR3 protein: CASSYSTGTYLAYEQYF. The CDR3, as DNA: TGTGCCAGCAGTTACTCAACCGGGACATATCTGGCCTACGAGCAGTACTTC.

This sequence joins TRBV3-1 and TRBJ2-3; 9 bases map to TRBD2. Germline trimming cut 3 bases from V and 3 bases from J; bases unmatched to any gene: 13. The CDR3 covers 18 residues. Looked up from germline, CDR1 is LGHDT and CDR2 is YNNKEL (reference sequence). The CDR3, as DNA: TGTGCCAGCAGCCACAAGCGGGGGGAGGGGGCAACGACAGATACGCAGTATTTT. Protein product: CASSHKRGEGATTDTQYF.

This clonotype showed up just once. The chain couples TRBV20-1 to TRBJ2-5; TRBD2 matches 9 bases. Per the germline V gene, CDR1 is DFQATT and CDR2 is SNEGSKA (reference sequence). V trimming: 6 bases; J trimming: 11 bases; junction bases outside the gene matches: 19. CDR3 size: 15 residues. CDR3 in amino acids: CSAALGGGASDEQYF. CDR3 sequence (DNA): TGCAGTGCCGCTCTTGGCGGGGGGGCGAGCGATGAGCAGTACTTC.

The sample holds a few counts of this clonotype. The rearrangement uses TRBV12-3 or TRBV12-4 and TRBJ2-1; TRBD2 aligns across 14 bases. The CDR3 length is 17 residues. J was trimmed by 5 bases and V by 4 bases; bases with no gene match: 7. Here the CDR3 DNA reads TGTGCCAGCAGTTCCCGGACTAGCGGGGGGCAGGACAATGAGCAGTTCTTC. Translation: CASSSRTSGGQDNEQFF.

V usage is TRBV6-5 and J usage is TRBJ2-1; 7 positions match TRBD1. The CDR3 loop spans 13 amino acids. Unmatched junction bases numbered 1, after V lost 5 bases and J lost 3 bases. CDR1 and CDR2 (germline): MNHEY, SVGAGI. The CDR3 DNA follows: TGTGCCAGCAGTGACAGGGTCTACAATGAGCAGTTCTTC. This codes for CASSDRVYNEQFF.